A selection of T cell receptor beta chains follows, all from one sample in a study of response to subunit inactivated influenza vaccine. TCRdb ran MiXCR on the RT-PCR reads and lists one entry per CDR3 protein. The data contain roughly 780,000 distinct CDR3 sequences, around a sixth of them seen just once; the ten biggest clones take up roughly 10%. The sample here was PBMCs from blood, taken approximately 5 days after vaccination. The receptor set was obtained from a man in his fifties or sixties who received an inactivated influenza vaccine. Both conserved end residues are trimmed from each CDR3.

v_gene	j_gene	CDR3aa
TRBV5-1	TRBJ2-3	ASRGRGLTDTQY
TRBV4-1	TRBJ1-1	ASSPLRGGRTEAF
TRBV5-1	TRBJ2-3	ASSLDLRVSTDTQY
TRBV5-1	TRBJ2-1	ASSWGSGGRNEQF
TRBV5-1	TRBJ2-7	ASSLAAGAFYEQY
TRBV7-2	TRBJ1-2	ASSYLQGTTYGYT
TRBV12-3/TRBV12-4	TRBJ1-1	ASRRDGTANTEAF
TRBV20-1	TRBJ2-1	SAGPADRGEWNEQF
TRBV7-3	TRBJ2-2	ASSRSVRDRDGGELF
TRBV7-2	TRBJ2-3	ASSQPSPGGTQY
TRBV27	TRBJ2-3	ASSTQGWADTQY
TRBV20-1	TRBJ2-5	SATPTSGGPRETQY
TRBV11-2	TRBJ2-2	ASSLAYATTGELF
TRBV20-1	TRBJ1-4	SARVARYNEKLF
TRBV28	TRBJ2-7	ASSLGFSGRLREQY
TRBV5-1	TRBJ1-1	ASSTGDRGEAF
TRBV4-1	TRBJ2-1	ASSQGQGRFTYNEQF
TRBV18	TRBJ2-7	ASKYGAQNYEQY
TRBV20-1	TRBJ2-2	SARQQGRVTGELF
TRBV4-2	TRBJ2-5	ASSQGTAVEETQY